The 26 T cell receptor beta chains below all came from one sample that was sequenced in a study of response to subunit inactivated influenza vaccine. MiXCR was run by TCRdb on the RT-PCR reads, yielding one entry per CDR3 protein. The table has 150,000 to 200,000 distinct CDR3 sequences, approximately 8.7% seen once. Material: non-naive T cells sorted from PBMCs, obtained on the day of vaccination. These receptors were taken from a man aged 45-65 years who received an inactivated influenza vaccine.

This sequence joins TRBV11-2 and TRBJ2-3; the D call may be TRBD1 or TRBD2 (6 bases each). The CDR3 runs to 17 residues. The V gene lost 0 bases and the J gene lost 2 bases, with 15 bases spanning the gap. In germline, CDR1 is SGHAT, CDR2 FQNNGV. As DNA, the CDR3 is TGTGCCAGCAGCTTAGATCTAGGGGGGTTCGCCACAGATACGCAGTATTTT. It is translated as CASSLDLGGFATDTQYF.

This clonotype was seen more than once but under ten times. The J gene is TRBJ2-7, the V gene TRBV2; TRBD1 or TRBD2 may be the D gene (5 bases each). V lost 4 bases, J lost 7 bases, and 23 bases lay in between. Germline lookup yields CDR1 SNHLY and CDR2 FYNNEI. This CDR3 contains 16 residues. In DNA form, the CDR3 reads TGTGCCAGCAGTGGGGGCCGGGGCAGTGGGCCTTTGGAGCAGTACTTC. Translation: CASSGGRGSGPLEQYF.

This rearrangement joins TRBV9 to TRBJ2-5, with D maybe TRBD1 (7 bases). Germline V lookup: CDR1 SGDLS, CDR2 YYNGEE. The V end lost 4 bases, the J end lost 5 bases, and 18 bases lay between the germline ends. The CDR3 is 15 residues long. The CDR3 sequence: CASSPGGLSGETQYF. In DNA form, the CDR3 reads TGTGCCAGCAGCCCAGGGGGGCTTTCCGGGGAGACCCAGTACTTC.

This clonotype was detected many times. V is TRBV27 and J is TRBJ2-1, with TRBD1 matching over 7 bases. CDR1 is MNHEY and CDR2 is SMNVEV in the germline V gene (reference sequence). V shed 5 bases, J shed 8 bases, and the junction held 6 bases outside the gene matches. The CDR3 is 13 amino acids. CDR3 nucleotide sequence: TGTGCCAGCAGTATCGTTACAGGGGATGAGCAGTTCTTC. This encodes CASSIVTGDEQFF.

On this clonotype: At one end, the junction sequence differs from germline, possibly due to a read error. The chain combines TRBV6-2 or TRBV6-3 with TRBJ2-1; D may be TRBD1 or TRBD2 (5 bases each). In germline, CDR1 is MNHEY, CDR2 SVGEGT. The CDR3 has 16 residues. CDR3 in DNA: TGTGCCAGGAGTTACAATGACTTGGGGGTCTACAATGAGCAGTTCTTC. This encodes CARSYNDLGVYNEQFF.

This clonotype has just a few counts. The chain combines TRBV10-3 with TRBJ2-2, with D possibly matching TRBD1 (5 bases). Trimming left V 2 bases short and J 3 bases short, with 7 bases between. Germline V CDR1 and CDR2: ENHRY, SYGVKD. This CDR3 region has 14 residues. The CDR3, as DNA: TGTGCCATCAGTGAGGCCAGGGACACCGGGGAGCTGTTTTTT. It encodes CAISEARDTGELFF.

This chain connects TRBV6-5 to TRBJ1-4; no definite D call. Per germline, CDR1 MNHEY and CDR2 SVGAGI. V lost 2 bases, J lost 3 bases, and 10 bases lay in between. This CDR3 is built from 15 residues. The CDR3 region is CASSYGGWPNEKLFF. The CDR3 region has the DNA TGTGCCAGCAGTTACGGAGGGTGGCCTAATGAAAAACTGTTTTTT.

The chain combines TRBV20-1 with TRBJ2-1; 14 nucleotides agree with TRBD2. Looked up from germline, CDR1 is DFQATT and CDR2 is SNEGSKA (reference sequence). This CDR3 region has 15 residues. V lost 1 base to trimming and J lost 7 bases; unmatched junction nucleotides: 3. The DNA of the CDR3 is TGCAGTGCTAGAGCCGGGACTAGCGGGAGAAATGAGCAGTTCTTC. Translating it yields CSARAGTSGRNEQFF.

This clonotype appeared a few times. The V and J genes are TRBV20-1 and TRBJ2-3, with D perhaps given as TRBD1 or TRBD2 (6 bases each). The CDR3 spans 13 residues. V lost 5 bases and J 7 bases, leaving 16 bases between the germline ends. Germline CDR1 DFQATT, CDR2 SNEGSKA (reference sequence). CDR3: CSAPRGQGNTQYF. CDR3 in DNA: TGCAGTGCTCCCCGGGGGCAGGGGAATACGCAGTATTTT.

The chain recombines TRBV24-1 with TRBJ1-1; no clear D gene. V was trimmed by 3 bases and J by 9 bases, leaving 7 bases between them. CDR3 length: 11 residues. Germline CDR1 reads KGHDR; CDR2 reads SFDVKD. The CDR3 DNA reads TGTGCCACCAGTGATGGCGTTAAAGCTTTCTTT. Encoded protein: CATSDGVKAFF.

This clonotype was seen many times. The chain links TRBV28 to TRBJ2-4; 11 bases agree with TRBD2. Germline assignment: CDR1 MDHEN and CDR2 SYDVKM. CDR3 length equals 18 residues. With 3 bases clipped from V and 7 bases from J, the junction kept 14 bases outside the gene matches. The CDR3 coding sequence is TGTGCCAGCAGTTTGGTACTAGCGGGGGCCAGGGGTCGTAACATTCAGTACTTC. It translates to CASSLVLAGARGRNIQYF.

This clonotype appeared a few times. CDR3 loop: CASSSQLGQPQHF. CDR3 in DNA: TGCGCCAGCAGCTCCCAATTGGGGCAGCCCCAGCATTTT. The chain has TRBV5-1 and TRBJ1-5; no firm D call. V shed 3 bases and J shed 7 bases, with 11 bases lying between them. Germline V CDR1 and CDR2: SGHRS, YFSETQ. The CDR3 is 13 residues long. The full variable domain, its missing parts supplied by reference TRBV5-1 and TRBJ1-5, is KAGVTQTPRYLIKTRGQQVTLSCSPISGHRSVSWYQQTPGQGLQFLFEYFSETQRNKGNFPGRFSGRQFSNSRSEMNVSTLELGDSALYLCASSSQLGQPQHFGDGTRLSIL.

This clonotype has a handful of counts. The V call is TRBV2, the J call TRBJ2-5; 11 nucleotides agree with TRBD2. With V trimmed by 2 bases and J by 4 bases, 15 bases remained unmatched. Germline loops: CDR1 SNHLY, CDR2 FYNNEI. The CDR3 contains 19 residues. The CDR3 sequence: CASSEYLGLAAQVRETQYF. In nucleotides, the CDR3 is TGTGCCAGCAGTGAATATCTGGGACTAGCGGCCCAGGTTAGAGAGACCCAGTACTTC.

CDR3 amino acids: CASSWEGTGNYGYTF. As DNA, the CDR3 is TGTGCCAGCAGTTGGGAGGGGACAGGGAATTATGGCTACACCTTC. The rearrangement uses TRBV6-5 and TRBJ1-2; 9 bases align to TRBD1. This CDR3 region has 15 residues. J lost 5 bases, V lost 4 bases, and 8 bases had no gene match. CDR1 is MNHEY, CDR2 SVGAGI, per germline.

This clonotype was detected ten times or more. J is TRBJ2-1 and V is TRBV7-8; TRBD1 or TRBD2 may be the D gene (5 bases each). V was shortened by 0 bases and J by 2 bases, with 8 bases between the two germline ends. In germline, CDR1 is SGHVS, CDR2 FQNEAQ. The CDR3 consists of 15 residues. CDR3 bases: TGTGCCAGCAGCTTAGCCGGGGCTCCCTACAATGAGCAGTTCTTC. This translates into CASSLAGAPYNEQFF.

This clonotype was seen a few times. This chain links TRBV28 with TRBJ2-7; perhaps TRBD1 as D (6 bases). Trimming removed 6 bases at V and 7 bases at J, with 10 bases between. The CDR3 is 11 amino acids. Germline V gene sequence: CDR1 MDHEN, CDR2 SYDVKM. The CDR3 nucleotides are TGTGCCAGCAGAAGGCAGGGGGAGCAGTACTTC. Its protein product is CASRRQGEQYF. The full variable domain, its missing parts supplied by reference TRBV28 and TRBJ2-7, is DVKVTQSSRYLVKRTGEKVFLECVQDMDHENMFWYRQDPGLGLRLIYFSYDVKMKEKGDIPEGYSVSREKKERFSLILESASTNQTSMYLCASRRQGEQYFGPGTRLTVT.

There are many counts of this clonotype. The V and J genes are TRBV10-3 and TRBJ2-2; no reliable D call. Germline V gene lookup returns CDR1 ENHRY and CDR2 SYGVKD. Trimming shortened V by 5 bases and J by 1 base, and 20 bases separated the two germline ends. This CDR3 has 18 amino acids. CDR3 sequence: CAISRLPAGQQNTGELFF. CDR3 nucleotides: TGTGCCATCAGTCGGCTCCCGGCAGGCCAACAGAACACCGGGGAGCTGTTTTTT.

J is TRBJ2-2 and V is TRBV7-2, with D unclear. Germline-derived CDR1 and CDR2 are SGHTA and FQGNSA. The CDR3 consists of 15 residues. V dropped 1 base and J dropped 0 bases, with 6 bases sitting between them. The CDR3 here is CASSLVAANTGELFF. The CDR3 DNA sequence: TGTGCCAGCAGCTTAGTTGCCGCGAACACCGGGGAGCTGTTTTTT.

Only a few counts were recorded for this clonotype. The chain recombines TRBV20-1 with TRBJ1-5; D perhaps matches TRBD1 (5 bases). The CDR3 consists of 15 residues. Germline CDR1 is DFQATT and CDR2 is SNEGSKA (reference sequence). V shed 3 bases and J shed 6 bases, with 18 bases lying between them. The CDR3 loop reads CSASAGIGRSQPQHF. The CDR3 coding sequence is TGCAGTGCTAGTGCAGGGATAGGACGAAGTCAGCCCCAGCATTTT.

This clonotype appeared a few times. This chain uses TRBV20-1 with TRBJ1-1, with TRBD1 as a possible D gene (5 bases). Trimming shortened V by 6 bases and J by 8 bases, and 16 bases separated the two germline ends. CDR3 length: 12 residues. The germline CDR1 and CDR2 sequences are DFQATT and SNEGSKA (reference sequence). CDR3 sequence (DNA): TGCAGTGCAATACGGGACGGTGGAGAAGCTTTCTTT. This encodes CSAIRDGGEAFF.

The chain recombines TRBV28 with TRBJ2-3, with 8 positions matching TRBD2. Trimming removed 4 bases from V and 6 bases from J; junction bases left unmatched: 9. The CDR3 consists of 15 residues. CDR1 and CDR2 from the germline V gene are MDHEN and SYDVKM. CDR3 amino acids: CASSSLRGGKDTQYF. The CDR3, as DNA: TGTGCCAGCAGTTCCCTCCGGGGGGGTAAGGATACGCAGTATTTT. The variable domain in full, with the rest retrieved from reference TRBV28 and TRBJ2-3, is DVKVTQSSRYLVKRTGEKVFLECVQDMDHENMFWYRQDPGLGLRLIYFSYDVKMKEKGDIPEGYSVSREKKERFSLILESASTNQTSMYLCASSSLRGGKDTQYFGPGTRLTVL.

This clonotype was observed many times. The chain couples TRBV7-2 to TRBJ1-1, with TRBD1 matching 8 bases. The V gene's germline CDR1 is SGHTA and CDR2 FQGNSA. The CDR3 totals 13 residues. J was trimmed by 6 bases and V by 0 bases; bases with no gene match: 0. The CDR3 is CASSLAQGAEAFF. The CDR3 DNA reads as TGTGCCAGCAGCTTAGCACAGGGGGCTGAAGCTTTCTTT.

This clonotype was seen a few times. V gene TRBV11-3 combines with J gene TRBJ2-7; TRBD2 matches at 7 bases. The V gene end was trimmed by 2 bases and the J gene end by 0 bases; junction bases not matched to a gene: 7. This CDR3 comprises 16 residues. CDR1 and CDR2 from the germline V gene are SGHNT and YENEEA. CDR3 DNA sequence: TGTGCCAGCAGCTTATTGGGGCGGGAGATCTCCTACGAGCAGTACTTC. It is translated as CASSLLGREISYEQYF.

This chain connects TRBV12-3 or TRBV12-4 to TRBJ1-6; D is ambiguous. V dropped 4 bases and J dropped 9 bases, with 7 bases sitting between them. The CDR3 sequence is 12 residues long. The CDR3 DNA is TGTGCCAGCAGTTCCAGTTCTTCACCCCTCCACTTT. It specifies CASSSSSSPLHF.

The rearrangement links TRBV4-1 to TRBJ2-3; TRBD1 agrees at 8 bases. CDR3 length equals 20 residues. Germline V gene data show CDR1 as MGHRA and CDR2 as YSYEKL. The trim removed 4 bases at V and 3 bases at J, leaving 21 bases unmatched. CDR3 amino acids: CASSPNQGTGWGGSTDTQYF. CDR3 DNA sequence: TGCGCCAGCAGCCCGAACCAAGGGACAGGTTGGGGTGGATCGACAGATACGCAGTATTTT.

This chain connects TRBV20-1 to TRBJ2-4, with D perhaps matching TRBD2 (6 bases). The V gene lost 3 bases and the J gene lost 6 bases, with 18 bases spanning the gap. The germline V gene encodes CDR1 DFQATT and CDR2 SNEGSKA (reference sequence). The CDR3 consists of 15 residues. CDR3 bases: TGCAGTGCTAGGGGGGACTTAGTAACAGCAAACATTCAGTACTTC. Protein sequence: CSARGDLVTANIQYF.